The subject of this entry is one T cell receptor (beta chain). The sample is drawn from a study of blood T cell repertoires in COVID-19. Study details: Samples of COVID-19 (acute and convalescent) were obtained from the United States, Italy and Spain. PBMCs, B-cell-depleted T cells, or T cells provided the cDNA or gDNA that made up the material.

Original handling: Amplification from reference gene primers served as the basis for estimated nucleated cell counts. TCRdb's table, derived via immunoSEQ multiplex PCR, lists solely in-frame clones and lacks some. For V, J and clone size, that table is used; D and trimming come from the DNA. The profile shows around 300,000 clones, about nine tenths of them singletons. V shed 3 bases and J 5 bases; nucleotides not matched to a gene: 5. Germline CDR1 reads SGDLS; CDR2 reads YYNGEE. This CDR3 is 16 amino acids long. Source material: peripheral blood. The TCR comes from a man between 18 and 29 years old with active or convalescent COVID-19. This chain connects TRBV9 to TRBJ2-2; the match to TRBD2 covers 12 bases. CDR3 loop: CASSDLAGGPTGELFF. The DNA of the CDR3 is TGTGCCAGCAGCGATCTAGCGGGGGGGCCGACCGGGGAGCTGTTTTTT.